Below are 9 T cell receptor beta chains sequenced from a single sample in a study of cytomegalovirus exposure and HLA in healthy donors (dated by TCRdb to the late 2010s). Library prep was done by the immunoSEQ multiplex PCR assay. Here the immuneACCESS table is served through TCRdb, limited to in-frame sequences with V and J called. Missing clones are a known gap in these copies; in checked studies unresolved V genes cover under half, and the rest lacks a known reason. The sample contains about 250,000 clones, roughly 87% of them found a single time. The ten largest account for 12% of the sample. Sequenced sample: PBMCs. The receptors shown here come from a man aged 18 to 29 in good health and CMV-seropositive.

J is TRBJ2-3 and V is TRBV7-2; D ambiguous. CDR1 and CDR2 from the germline V gene are SGHTA and FQGNSA. This CDR3 has 12 amino acids. The V gene lost 5 bases and the J gene lost 2 bases, with 5 bases spanning the gap. The CDR3 nucleotides read TGTGCCAGCAGCCGAGTCACAGATACGCAGTATTTT. Translating it yields CASSRVTDTQYF.

This clone was counted only a few times. V usage is TRBV5-5 and J usage is TRBJ1-2, with TRBD1 matching over 10 bases. The CDR3 is 14 amino acids. V trimming: 0 bases; J trimming: 5 bases; junction bases outside the gene matches: 1. CDR1 is SGHKS and CDR2 is YYEKEE in the germline V gene (reference sequence). CDR3 sequence: CASSLEGQGYGYTF. The CDR3 DNA is TGTGCCAGCAGCTTGGAGGGACAGGGGTATGGCTACACCTTC.

The chain recombines TRBV28 with TRBJ1-2; 7 bases align to TRBD1. The V gene end was trimmed by 7 bases and the J gene end by 11 bases; junction bases not matched to a gene: 10. Germline V CDR1 and CDR2: MDHEN, SYDVKM. The CDR3 runs 12 residues. CDR3 bases: TGTGCCAGCAATGCCGGGACAGTGCATTACACCTTC. This codes for CASNAGTVHYTF.

V gene TRBV7-3 combines with J gene TRBJ2-3; either TRBD1 or TRBD2 may fit D (5 bases each). Germline V CDR1 and CDR2: SGHTA, FQGTGA. There are 16 residues in the CDR3. Trimming removed 2 bases at V and 1 base at J, with 13 bases between. In nucleotides, the CDR3 is TGTGCCAGCAGCTTAGAAGGGCCGGGGCGCACAGATACGCAGTATTTT. Encoded protein: CASSLEGPGRTDTQYF.

The rearrangement joins TRBV14 to TRBJ1-2; no firm D call. CDR3 length: 13 residues. The V end lost 1 base, the J end lost 0 bases, and 3 bases lay between the germline ends. Germline V gene sequence: CDR1 SGHDN, CDR2 FVKESK. The CDR3: CASSQVANYGYTF. The CDR3 coding sequence is TGTGCCAGCAGCCAAGTGGCTAACTATGGCTACACCTTC.

This clone was seen once. J is TRBJ1-2 and V is TRBV11-2, with D unresolved. Germline CDR1 and CDR2: SGHAT and FQNNGV. CDR3 length: 16 residues. V was pared by 4 bases and J by 8 bases, with 23 bases between. CDR3 DNA: TGTGCCAGCAGCTCCCTCAACCCGACCCCCAGTAAAGGCTACACCTTC. Residues: CASSSLNPTPSKGYTF.

V gene TRBV9 combines with J gene TRBJ1-2; 10 positions agree with TRBD1. Trimming took 5 bases from V and 8 from J; bases not matched to a gene: 9. CDR3 length: 14 amino acids. Germline V gene data show CDR1 as SGDLS and CDR2 as YYNGEE. The CDR3 DNA sequence: TGTGCCAGCAGTAACGGACAGGGGGGCAGAGGCTACACCTTC. Amino acids: CASSNGQGGRGYTF.

V usage is TRBV18 and J usage is TRBJ1-2; D gene ambiguous. Germline values: CDR1 KGHSH, CDR2 LQKENI. V lost 3 bases and J lost 8, with 19 bases in between. This CDR3 contains 15 residues. The CDR3, as DNA: TGTGCCAGCTCACCGGGGATATCTGGGAGAGAAGGCTACACCTTC. Protein product: CASSPGISGREGYTF. Based on the CDR3 plus reference TRBV18 and TRBJ1-2, the full variable domain is NAGVMQNPRHLVRRRGQEARLRCSPMKGHSHVYWYRQLPEEGLKFMVYLQKENIIDESGMPKERFSAEFPKEGPSILRIQQVVRGDSAAYFCASSPGISGREGYTFGSGTRLTVV.

The CDR3 sequence: CATSRGTGSRTDTQYF. The CDR3, as DNA: TGTGCCACCAGCAGAGGGACAGGGAGCCGCACAGATACGCAGTATTTT. The V call is TRBV15, the J call TRBJ2-3; 8 bases fit TRBD1. The germline gives CDR1 LNHNV, CDR2 YYDKDF (reference sequence). The CDR3 covers 16 residues. V was clipped by 1 base and J by 1 base; unmatched bases: 4.